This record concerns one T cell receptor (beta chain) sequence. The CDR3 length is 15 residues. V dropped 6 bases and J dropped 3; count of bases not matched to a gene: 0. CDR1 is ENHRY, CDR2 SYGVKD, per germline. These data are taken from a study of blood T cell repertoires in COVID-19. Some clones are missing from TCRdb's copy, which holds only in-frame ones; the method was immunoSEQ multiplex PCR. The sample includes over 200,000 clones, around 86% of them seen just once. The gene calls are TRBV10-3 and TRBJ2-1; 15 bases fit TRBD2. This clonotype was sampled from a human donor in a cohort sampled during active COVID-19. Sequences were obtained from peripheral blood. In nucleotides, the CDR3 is TGTGCCATCAGGGGACTAGCGGGAGGCTACAATGAGCAGTTCTTC. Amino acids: CAIRGLAGGYNEQFF.